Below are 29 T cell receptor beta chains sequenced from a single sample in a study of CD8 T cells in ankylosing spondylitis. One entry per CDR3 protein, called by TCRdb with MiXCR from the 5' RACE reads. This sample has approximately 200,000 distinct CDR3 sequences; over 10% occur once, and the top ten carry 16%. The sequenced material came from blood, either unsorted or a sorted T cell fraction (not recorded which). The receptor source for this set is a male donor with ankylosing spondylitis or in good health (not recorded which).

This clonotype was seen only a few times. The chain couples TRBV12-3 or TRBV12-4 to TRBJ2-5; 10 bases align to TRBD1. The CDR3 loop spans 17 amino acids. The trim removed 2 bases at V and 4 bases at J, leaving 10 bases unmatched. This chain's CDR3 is CASSLFGDRGVPETQYF. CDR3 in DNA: TGTGCCAGCAGTTTATTCGGGGACAGGGGCGTTCCAGAGACCCAGTACTTC.

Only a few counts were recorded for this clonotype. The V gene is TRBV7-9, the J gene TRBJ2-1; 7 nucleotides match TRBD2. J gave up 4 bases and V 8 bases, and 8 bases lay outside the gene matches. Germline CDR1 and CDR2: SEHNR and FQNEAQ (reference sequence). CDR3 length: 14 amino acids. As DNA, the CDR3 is TGTGCCAGCTTGGGGGAGGGGCCATACAATGAGCAGTTCTTC. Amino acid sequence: CASLGEGPYNEQFF.

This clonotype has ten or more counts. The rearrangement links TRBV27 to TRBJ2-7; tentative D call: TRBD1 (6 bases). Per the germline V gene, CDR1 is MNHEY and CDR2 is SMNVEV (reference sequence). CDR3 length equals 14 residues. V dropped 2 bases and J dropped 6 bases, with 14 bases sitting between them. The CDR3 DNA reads TGTGCCAGCAGTTTAATCCCCACAGGGCCCGAGCAGTACTTC. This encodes CASSLIPTGPEQYF.

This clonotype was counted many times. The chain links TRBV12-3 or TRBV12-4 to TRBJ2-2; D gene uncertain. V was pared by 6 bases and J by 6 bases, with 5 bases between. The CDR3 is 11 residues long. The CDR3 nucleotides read TGTGCCAGCAGCCCCCCCGGGGAGCTGTTTTTT. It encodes CASSPPGELFF.

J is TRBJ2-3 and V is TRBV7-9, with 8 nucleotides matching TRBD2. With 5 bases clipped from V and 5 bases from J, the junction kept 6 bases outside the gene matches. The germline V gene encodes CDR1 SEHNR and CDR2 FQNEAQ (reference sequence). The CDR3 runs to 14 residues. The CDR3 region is CASSPGGGEDTQYF. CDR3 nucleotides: TGTGCCAGCAGCCCCGGGGGGGGAGAAGATACGCAGTATTTT. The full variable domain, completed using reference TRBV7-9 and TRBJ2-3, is DTGVSQNPRHKITKRGQNVTFRCDPISEHNRLYWYRQTLGQGPEFLTYFQNEAQLEKSRLLSDRFSAERPKGSFSTLEIQRTEQGDSAMYLCASSPGGGEDTQYFGPGTRLTVL.

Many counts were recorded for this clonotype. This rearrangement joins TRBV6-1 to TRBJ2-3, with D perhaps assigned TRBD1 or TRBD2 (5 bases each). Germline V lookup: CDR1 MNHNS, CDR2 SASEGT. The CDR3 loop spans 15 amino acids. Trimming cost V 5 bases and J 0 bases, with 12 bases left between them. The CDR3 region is CASSTGTDSTDTQYF. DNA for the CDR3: TGTGCCAGCAGTACCGGGACGGATAGCACAGATACGCAGTATTTT.

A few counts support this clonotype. The CDR3 loop reads CASSPGGGTDTQYF. CDR3 nucleotide sequence: TGTGCCAGCAGCCCCGGAGGGGGAACAGATACGCAGTATTTT. This chain uses TRBV3-1 with TRBJ2-3; D possibly matches TRBD1 or TRBD2 (6 bases each). Per the germline V gene, CDR1 is LGHDT and CDR2 is YNNKEL (reference sequence). V was clipped by 4 bases and J by 3 bases, with 11 bases between them. The CDR3 spans 14 residues.

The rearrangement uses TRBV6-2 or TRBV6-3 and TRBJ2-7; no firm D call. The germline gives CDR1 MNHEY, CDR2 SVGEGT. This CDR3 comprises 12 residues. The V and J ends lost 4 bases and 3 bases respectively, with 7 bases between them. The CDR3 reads CASSFLDYEQYF. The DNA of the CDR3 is TGTGCCAGCAGTTTTCTGGACTACGAGCAGTACTTC.

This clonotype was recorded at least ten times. CDR3 region: CASSVLGHIATGANVLTF. The CDR3 DNA is TGTGCCAGCAGCGTACTGGGACACATCGCGACTGGGGCCAACGTCCTGACTTTC. The chain joins TRBV9 to TRBJ2-6, with D maybe TRBD1 (6 bases). Between the trimmed V and J ends, which lost 1 base and 2 bases, there was a span of 16 bases. Germline V lookup: CDR1 SGDLS, CDR2 YYNGEE. CDR3 size: 18 residues.

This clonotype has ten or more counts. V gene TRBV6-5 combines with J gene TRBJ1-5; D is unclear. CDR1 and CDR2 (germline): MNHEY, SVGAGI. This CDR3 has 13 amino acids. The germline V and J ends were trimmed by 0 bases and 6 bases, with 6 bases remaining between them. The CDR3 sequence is CASSYSVGQPQHF. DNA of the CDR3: TGTGCCAGCAGTTACTCGGTCGGTCAGCCCCAGCATTTT.

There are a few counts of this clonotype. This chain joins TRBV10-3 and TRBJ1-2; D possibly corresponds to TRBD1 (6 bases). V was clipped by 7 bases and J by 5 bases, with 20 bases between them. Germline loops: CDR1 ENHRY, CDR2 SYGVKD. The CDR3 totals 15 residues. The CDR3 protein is CAITSSQGDRYGYTF. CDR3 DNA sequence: TGTGCCATCACCTCATCACAGGGAGATCGGTATGGCTACACCTTC.

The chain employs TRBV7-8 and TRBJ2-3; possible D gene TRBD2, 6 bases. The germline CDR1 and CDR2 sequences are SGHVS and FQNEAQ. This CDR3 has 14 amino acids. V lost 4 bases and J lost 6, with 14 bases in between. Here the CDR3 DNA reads TGTGCCAGCAGCTCGCGGGGTACTGGGGATACGCAGTATTTT. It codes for CASSSRGTGDTQYF.

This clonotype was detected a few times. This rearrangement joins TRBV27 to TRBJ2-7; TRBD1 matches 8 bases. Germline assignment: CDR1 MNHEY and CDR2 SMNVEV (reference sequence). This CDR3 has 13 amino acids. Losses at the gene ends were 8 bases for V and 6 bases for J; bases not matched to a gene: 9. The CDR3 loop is CASSGQGWGEQYF. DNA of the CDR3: TGTGCCAGCTCAGGACAGGGTTGGGGCGAGCAGTACTTC.

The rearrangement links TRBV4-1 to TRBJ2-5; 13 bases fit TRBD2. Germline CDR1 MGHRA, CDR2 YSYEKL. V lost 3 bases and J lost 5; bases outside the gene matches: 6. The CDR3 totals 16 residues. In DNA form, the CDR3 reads TGCGCCAGCAGCCAGTGGACTAGCGGGGGAAGGGAGACCCAGTACTTC. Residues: CASSQWTSGGRETQYF.

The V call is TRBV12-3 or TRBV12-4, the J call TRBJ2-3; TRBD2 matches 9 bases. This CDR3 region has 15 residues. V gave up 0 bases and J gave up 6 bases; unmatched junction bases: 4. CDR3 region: CASSLAGLASDTQYF. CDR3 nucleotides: TGTGCCAGCAGTTTAGCGGGACTAGCATCGGATACGCAGTATTTT.

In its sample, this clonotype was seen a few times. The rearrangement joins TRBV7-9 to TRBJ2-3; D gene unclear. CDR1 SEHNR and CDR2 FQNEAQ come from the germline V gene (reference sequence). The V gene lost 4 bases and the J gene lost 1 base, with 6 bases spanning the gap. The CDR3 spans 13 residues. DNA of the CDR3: TGTGCCAGCAGCTCGATAGGCACAGATACGCAGTATTTT. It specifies CASSSIGTDTQYF. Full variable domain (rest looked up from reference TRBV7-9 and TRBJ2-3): DTGVSQNPRHKITKRGQNVTFRCDPISEHNRLYWYRQTLGQGPEFLTYFQNEAQLEKSRLLSDRFSAERPKGSFSTLEIQRTEQGDSAMYLCASSSIGTDTQYFGPGTRLTVL.

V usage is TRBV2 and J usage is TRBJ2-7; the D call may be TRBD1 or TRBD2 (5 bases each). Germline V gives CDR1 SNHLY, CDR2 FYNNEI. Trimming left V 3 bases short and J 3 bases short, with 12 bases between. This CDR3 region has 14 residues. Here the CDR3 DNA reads TGTGCCAGCAGTGAGGGGGTGAGAATCTACGAGCAGTACTTC. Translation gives CASSEGVRIYEQYF.

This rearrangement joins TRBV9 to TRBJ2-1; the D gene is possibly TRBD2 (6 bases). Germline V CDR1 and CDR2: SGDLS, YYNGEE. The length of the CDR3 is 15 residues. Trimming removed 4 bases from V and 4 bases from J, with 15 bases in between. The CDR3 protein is CASSNPGTSYNEQFF. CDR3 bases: TGTGCCAGCAGCAATCCCGGGACTTCATACAATGAGCAGTTCTTC.

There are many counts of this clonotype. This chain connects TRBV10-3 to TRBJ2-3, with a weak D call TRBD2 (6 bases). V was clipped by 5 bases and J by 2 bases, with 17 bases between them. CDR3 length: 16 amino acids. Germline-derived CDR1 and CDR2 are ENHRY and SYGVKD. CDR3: CAISSPSVLSTDTQYF. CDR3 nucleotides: TGTGCCATCAGTTCCCCTAGCGTACTTTCCACAGATACGCAGTATTTT.

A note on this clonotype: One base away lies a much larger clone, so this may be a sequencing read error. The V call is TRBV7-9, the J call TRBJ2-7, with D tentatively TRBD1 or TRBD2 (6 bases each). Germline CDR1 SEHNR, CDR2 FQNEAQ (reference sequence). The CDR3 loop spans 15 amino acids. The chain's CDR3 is CASSFTGGSDYKQYF. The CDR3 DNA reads TGTGCCAGCAGCTTCACCGGGGGCAGTGACTACAAGCAGTACTTC.

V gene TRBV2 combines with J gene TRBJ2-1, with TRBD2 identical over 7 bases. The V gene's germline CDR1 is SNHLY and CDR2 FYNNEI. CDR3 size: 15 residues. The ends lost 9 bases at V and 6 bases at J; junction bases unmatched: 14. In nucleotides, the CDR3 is TGTGCCAGGGGAGGGATGAGGACTGCGATCAATGAGCAGTTCTTC. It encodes CARGGMRTAINEQFF.

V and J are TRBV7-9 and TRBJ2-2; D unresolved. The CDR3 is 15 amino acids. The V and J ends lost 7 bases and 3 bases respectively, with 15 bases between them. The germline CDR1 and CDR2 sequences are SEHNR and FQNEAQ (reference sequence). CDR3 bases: TGTGCCAGCACCCCCCGGGCGCAGGACACCGGGGAGCTGTTTTTT. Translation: CASTPRAQDTGELFF.

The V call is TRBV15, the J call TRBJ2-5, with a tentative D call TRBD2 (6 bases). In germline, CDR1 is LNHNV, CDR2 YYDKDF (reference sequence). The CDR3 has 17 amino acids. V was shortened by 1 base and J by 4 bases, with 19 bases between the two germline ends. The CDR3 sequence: CATSRVIGRGMGETQYF. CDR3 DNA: TGTGCCACCAGCAGAGTAATCGGGCGGGGAATGGGAGAGACCCAGTACTTC. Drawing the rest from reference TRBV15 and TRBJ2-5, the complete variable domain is DAMVIQNPRYQVTQFGKPVTLSCSQTLNHNVMYWYQQKSSQAPKLLFHYYDKDFNNEADTPDNFQSRRPNTSFCFLDIRSPGLGDTAMYLCATSRVIGRGMGETQYFGPGTRLLVL.

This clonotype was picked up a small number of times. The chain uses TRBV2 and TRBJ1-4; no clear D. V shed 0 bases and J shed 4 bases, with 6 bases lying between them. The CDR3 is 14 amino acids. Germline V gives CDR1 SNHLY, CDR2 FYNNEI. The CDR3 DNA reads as TGTGCCAGCAGTGAAGCAGGGCTTAATGAAAAACTGTTTTTT. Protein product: CASSEAGLNEKLFF. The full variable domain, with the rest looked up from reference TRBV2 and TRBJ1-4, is EPEVTQTPSHQVTQMGQEVILRCVPISNHLYFYWYRQILGQKVEFLVSFYNNEISEKSEIFDDQFSVERPDGSNFTLKIRSTKLEDSAMYFCASSEAGLNEKLFFGSGTQLSVL.

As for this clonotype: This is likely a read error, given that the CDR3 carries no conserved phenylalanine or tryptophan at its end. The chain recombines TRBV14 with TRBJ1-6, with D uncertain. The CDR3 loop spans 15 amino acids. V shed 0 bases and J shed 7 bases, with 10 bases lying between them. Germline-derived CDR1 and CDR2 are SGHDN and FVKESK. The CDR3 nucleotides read TGTGCCAGCAGCCAAGAGGGTTTCCTCAATTCACCCCTCCACCTT. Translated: CASSQEGFLNSPLHL.

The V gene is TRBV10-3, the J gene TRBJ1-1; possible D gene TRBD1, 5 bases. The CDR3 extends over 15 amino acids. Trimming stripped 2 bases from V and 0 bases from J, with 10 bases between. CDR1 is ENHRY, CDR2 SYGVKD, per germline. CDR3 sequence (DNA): TGTGCCATCAGTGAGCCGGGACGGTTGAACACTGAAGCTTTCTTT. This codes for CAISEPGRLNTEAFF.

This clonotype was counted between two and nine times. The CDR3 DNA follows: TGTGCCAGCAGTTCCCCGAGGAGCACTGAAGCTTTCTTT. This sequence encodes CASSSPRSTEAFF. The chain couples TRBV7-9 to TRBJ1-1, with unresolved D. The CDR3 is 13 residues long. The germline CDR1 and CDR2 sequences are SEHNR and FQNEAQ (reference sequence). The ends were cut back, 6 bases at V and 4 bases at J, with 12 bases in the middle. Supplemented by reference TRBV7-9 and TRBJ1-1, the full variable domain reads DTGVSQNPRHKITKRGQNVTFRCDPISEHNRLYWYRQTLGQGPEFLTYFQNEAQLEKSRLLSDRFSAERPKGSFSTLEIQRTEQGDSAMYLCASSSPRSTEAFFGQGTRLTVV.

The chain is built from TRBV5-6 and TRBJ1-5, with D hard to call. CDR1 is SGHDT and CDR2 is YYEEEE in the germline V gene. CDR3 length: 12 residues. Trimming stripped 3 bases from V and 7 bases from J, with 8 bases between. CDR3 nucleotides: TGTGCCAGCAGCTCGACGGGACAGCCCCAGCATTTT. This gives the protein CASSSTGQPQHF.

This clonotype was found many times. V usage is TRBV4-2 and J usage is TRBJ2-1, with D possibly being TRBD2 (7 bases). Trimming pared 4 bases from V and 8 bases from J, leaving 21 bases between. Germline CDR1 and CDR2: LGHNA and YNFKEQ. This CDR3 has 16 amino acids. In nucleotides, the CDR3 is TGTGCCAGCAGCCTGGTGGGCGGGGAGGGGGGTTATGAGCAGTTCTTC. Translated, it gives CASSLVGGEGGYEQFF.